This TCR beta chain came from a study of control samples from healthy donors and cancer patients. V was pared by 8 bases and J by 7 bases, with 15 bases between. Germline CDR1 and CDR2: LGHDT and YNNKEL (reference sequence). The CDR3 length is 14 residues. TCRdb keeps only in-frame clones here, not all; method: immunoSEQ multiplex PCR. The table shows roughly 58,000 clones, with approximately 87% occurring only once. The material sequenced was PBMCs. The chain couples TRBV3-1 (or the pseudogene TRBV3-2) to TRBJ1-6, with D possibly TRBD1 on 6 matching bases. The source is a woman aged 55-70 years with lung cancer. CDR3 bases: TGTGCCAGCCGGGACACAGGGCCCAATTCACCCCTCCACTTT. It translates to CASRDTGPNSPLHF.